These 19 T cell receptor beta chains were sequenced from one sample in a study of identical twins. TCRdb called the 5' RACE reads again in MiXCR, with one record for every CDR3 protein. The data contain about 520,000 distinct CDR3 sequences, less than 25% of them singletons. Another study also made use of these data, one on T cells expressing NK-cell markers.

The sequenced sample was CD4+ T cells sorted from blood. The source of these receptors is a young woman in good health.

This chain joins TRBV6-5 and TRBJ1-2; TRBD1 matches at 7 bases. The germline V gene encodes CDR1 MNHEY and CDR2 SVGAGI. The ends lost 4 bases at V and 13 bases at J; junction bases unmatched: 9. The length of the CDR3 is 12 residues. CDR3 amino acids: CASSSRGETGTF. The CDR3 DNA follows: TGTGCCAGCAGTTCCAGGGGGGAAACGGGCACCTTC.

The chain links TRBV12-3 or TRBV12-4 to TRBJ1-5; D not resolved. The CDR3 covers 15 residues. V was cut by 3 bases and J by 3 bases, with 12 bases left in between. CDR3 nucleotide sequence: TGTGCCAGCAGTTTTGGCGGAAGCTACAATCAGCCCCAGCATTTT. Translating gives CASSFGGSYNQPQHF.

This clonotype was counted between two and nine times. V gene TRBV7-9 combines with J gene TRBJ2-4; D remains ambiguous. CDR3 size: 15 residues. V was pared by 3 bases and J by 0 bases, with 9 bases between. In germline, CDR1 is SEHNR, CDR2 FQNEAQ (reference sequence). The CDR3 loop is CASSLKGIAKNIQYF. Written as DNA, the CDR3 is TGTGCCAGCAGCTTGAAAGGAATAGCCAAAAACATTCAGTACTTC.

The rearrangement links TRBV24-1 to TRBJ2-7; D is possibly TRBD1 or TRBD2 (5 bases each). The V end lost 0 bases, the J end lost 4 bases, and 18 bases lay between the germline ends. The CDR3 is made up of 17 amino acids. Germline V lookup: CDR1 KGHDR, CDR2 SFDVKD. CDR3 loop: CATSDLQIGAPRYEQYF. The CDR3 DNA sequence: TGTGCCACCAGTGATTTGCAAATCGGGGCCCCGCGGTACGAGCAGTACTTC.

DNA of the CDR3: TGCGCCAGCAGGGACACTCACTCGTACACTGAAGCTTTCTTT. Protein: CASRDTHSYTEAFF. This chain connects TRBV5-1 to TRBJ1-1; possibly TRBD1 for D (5 bases). V lost 5 bases to trimming and J lost 3 bases, with 14 bases between them. Germline V CDR1 and CDR2: SGHRS, YFSETQ. The CDR3 totals 14 residues. The full variable domain, rest sourced from reference TRBV5-1 and TRBJ1-1, is KAGVTQTPRYLIKTRGQQVTLSCSPISGHRSVSWYQQTPGQGLQFLFEYFSETQRNKGNFPGRFSGRQFSNSRSEMNVSTLELGDSALYLCASRDTHSYTEAFFGQGTRLTVV.

The rearrangement joins TRBV10-3 to TRBJ1-1; D gene ambiguous. CDR1 is ENHRY, CDR2 SYGVKD, per germline. CDR3 length: 11 amino acids. V was pared by 9 bases and J by 2 bases, with 7 bases between. CDR3 protein: CAISTNTEAFF. The CDR3 DNA is TGTGCCATTTCGACAAACACTGAAGCTTTCTTT.

This chain links TRBV3-1 with TRBJ2-1; 8 positions agree with TRBD2. Germline V gene sequence: CDR1 LGHDT, CDR2 YNNKEL (reference sequence). J was trimmed by 8 bases and V by 2 bases; bases with no gene match: 8. The CDR3 contains 15 residues. In DNA form, the CDR3 reads TGTGCCAGCAGCCAACCCGGGACTAGACTCCATGAGCAGTTCTTC. Translating it yields CASSQPGTRLHEQFF.

This clonotype was counted only a few times. CDR3 coding DNA: TGTGCCAGCAGCCCGGGACTAGCGGGGGACCCCTACGAGCAGTACTTC. This encodes CASSPGLAGDPYEQYF. This chain joins TRBV6-1 and TRBJ2-7; TRBD2 matches at 14 bases. The CDR3 length is 16 residues. Germline CDR1 is MNHNS and CDR2 is SASEGT. V lost 6 bases and J lost 2; bases outside the gene matches: 6.

This chain links TRBV6-1 with TRBJ1-2; TRBD1 is a possible D gene (5 bases). The germline V and J ends were trimmed by 5 bases and 4 bases, with 14 bases remaining between them. This CDR3 is built from 14 residues. CDR1 and CDR2 from the germline V gene are MNHNS and SASEGT. The CDR3 is CASSRGKPGYGYTF. The CDR3, as DNA: TGTGCCAGCAGTCGGGGGAAACCCGGCTATGGCTACACCTTC.

The gene calls are TRBV7-6 and TRBJ2-1, with D unclear. V shed 0 bases and J shed 4 bases, with 10 bases lying between them. The CDR3 sequence is 15 residues long. Germline CDR1 is SGHVS and CDR2 is FNYEAQ. The CDR3 here is CASSLAGAQYNEQFF. The CDR3 nucleotides are TGTGCCAGCAGCTTAGCGGGCGCGCAGTACAATGAGCAGTTCTTC.

This clonotype was observed a few times. This sequence joins TRBV20-1 and TRBJ1-1; D gene unclear. Trimming left V 2 bases short and J 11 bases short, with 15 bases between. Germline assignment: CDR1 DFQATT and CDR2 SNEGSKA (reference sequence). There are 12 residues in the CDR3. DNA for the CDR3: TGCAGTGCTAGACCCGGCAGCGCCGATGCTTTCTTT. Residues: CSARPGSADAFF.

This chain joins TRBV20-1 and TRBJ2-7, with 8 bases aligning to TRBD1. The CDR3 contains 15 residues. After removal of 6 bases from V and 2 bases from J, the junction contained 12 bases not matched to a gene. Germline assignment: CDR1 DFQATT and CDR2 SNEGSKA (reference sequence). The CDR3 region is CSAQRVGTGTYEQYF. The CDR3, as DNA: TGCAGTGCCCAACGGGTCGGGACAGGCACCTACGAGCAGTACTTC.

In DNA, the CDR3 is TGTGCCACCGACCAGGTCCGGGACCGCTTCAAAGCTTTCTTT. Amino acid sequence: CATDQVRDRFKAFF. The genes are TRBV12-3 or TRBV12-4 and TRBJ1-1; possible D gene TRBD1, 5 bases. The CDR3 spans 14 residues. V was pared by 10 bases and J by 9 bases, with 24 bases between.

This chain connects TRBV5-5 to TRBJ2-7; TRBD1 is a possible D gene (6 bases). Germline V gene lookup returns CDR1 SGHKS and CDR2 YYEKEE (reference sequence). The V end lost 6 bases, the J end lost 2 bases, and 24 bases lay between the germline ends. The CDR3 runs 17 residues. The chain's CDR3 is CASTPVPGQPGPYEQYF. The CDR3 nucleotides are TGTGCCAGCACCCCAGTTCCTGGACAGCCCGGCCCCTACGAGCAGTACTTC.

This clonotype was detected a few times. The rearrangement uses TRBV5-1 and TRBJ2-3; 9 bases agree with TRBD2. J gave up 2 bases and V 2 bases, and 6 bases lay outside the gene matches. The CDR3 is 16 residues long. The germline gives CDR1 SGHRS, CDR2 YFSETQ. CDR3 coding DNA: TGCGCCAGCAGCTTAACTAGCGGGCGGTCCACAGATACGCAGTATTTT. Translation: CASSLTSGRSTDTQYF.

This clonotype occurred a few times. The chain couples TRBV20-1 to TRBJ2-5, with 10 bases identical to TRBD2. V lost 8 bases, J lost 4 bases, and 4 bases stayed unmatched. This CDR3 comprises 12 residues. Germline CDR1 DFQATT, CDR2 SNEGSKA (reference sequence). CDR3 protein: CSLAGVGETQYF. The CDR3, as DNA: TGCAGTCTAGCGGGGGTTGGAGAGACCCAGTACTTC.

This clonotype was counted a few times. The chain couples TRBV7-9 to TRBJ1-2, with 10 bases aligning to TRBD1. The CDR3 is 14 amino acids. After removal of 7 bases from V and 6 bases from J, the junction contained 8 bases not matched to a gene. Germline-derived CDR1 and CDR2 are SEHNR and FQNEAQ (reference sequence). The CDR3 region has the DNA TGTGCCAGCACGAGGACAGGGGGGGATCATGGCTACACCTTC. This codes for CASTRTGGDHGYTF.

In its sample, this clonotype was seen a few times. V usage is TRBV5-6 and J usage is TRBJ2-2; no firm D call. The ends were cut back, 5 bases at V and 3 bases at J, with 8 bases in the middle. The CDR3 has 13 amino acids. Germline V gene sequence: CDR1 SGHDT, CDR2 YYEEEE. CDR3 amino acids: CASSLTYTGELFF. The DNA for the CDR3 is TGTGCCAGCAGTCTCACGTACACCGGGGAGCTGTTTTTT.

This clonotype was seen a few times. The rearrangement uses TRBV20-1 and TRBJ2-7; D call uncertain. Germline values: CDR1 DFQATT, CDR2 SNEGSKA (reference sequence). The CDR3 has 13 residues. Between the trimmed V and J ends, which lost 3 bases and 7 bases, there was a span of 16 bases. DNA for the CDR3: TGCAGTGCTAGCCCCAGACTCCCCAGGGAGCAGTACTTC. Translated, it gives CSASPRLPREQYF.